This record covers a single TCR beta chain. Its antigen target is currently unknown. Per-base quality was not reported, and no clone a single base away is much larger than it. The CDR3 runs 14 residues from the cysteine to the phenylalanine. Only the CDR3 part of the read is kept: 42 bases, read in frame from the first base. After removal of 2 bases from V and 3 bases from J, the junction retains 0 bases not matched to a gene. CDR1 is given as MNHEY and CDR2 as SVGAGI, both from the germline V gene. The trial excluded patients who had a history of autoimmune disease or were on systemic immunosuppression. Peripheral blood for TCR sequencing was collected from all dose cohorts at baseline, on cycle 4 day 1, and on cycle 7 day 1. Samples were obtained from an open-label, multicenter, first-in-human phase I dose-escalation trial of ivuxolimab. Adults with locally advanced or metastatic melanoma, renal cell carcinoma, hepatocellular carcinoma or head and neck squamous cell carcinoma were enrolled in the trial. Before TCR sequencing, CD4+ and CD8+ T cells were separately sorted from peripheral blood.

Genomic DNA was isolated from the sorted cells so that the TCRbeta CDR3 region could be sequenced. The immunoSEQ Assay was used for sequencing of TCRbeta CDR3 regions. In TCRdb, the immuneACCESS table is reduced to in-frame sequences with V and J assigned. These tables do not hold every clone; where another copy was compared, an unresolved V gene accounts for under half, and the others remain unexplained. Here the sample has more than 9,000 clones; 85% to 90% occur a single time. The ten largest clones add up to 9.5% to 15% of the sample. The data belong to a study of OX40 agonist ivuxolimab in advanced cancers. Notes on the research overall: Ivuxolimab, which targeted the costimulatory receptor OX40 (CD134), was an agonistic, fully human IgG2 monoclonal antibody. The paper reports the monotherapy dose-escalation portion (N = 52 patients) of the phase I ivuxolimab trial. Partial responses occurred in three dose-escalation patients: two with cutaneous melanoma and one with hepatocellular carcinoma. In the dose-escalation cohort, 65% to 90% of patients were male, and the mean age was around 60 years, with a range of roughly 20 to 80. Intravenous ivuxolimab was administered to patients every 2 weeks at six dose levels: 0.01, 0.1, 0.3, 1.5, 3 and 10 mg/kg. Prior anti-PD-1, anti-PD-L1 or anti-CTLA-4 therapy was permitted, and checkpoint inhibitors had been received by 40% to 50% of dose-escalation patients. Of the 50 or so patients in dose escalation, about 20 had hepatocellular carcinoma, some 15 had melanoma, 9 had renal cell carcinoma and 9 had head and neck cancer. Peripheral TCRbeta sequencing was intended to test whether TCR sequence diversity was altered and clonal T-cell expansion was caused by ivuxolimab.

Overall results and qualifications from the work: Partial responders in the 0.1-3.0 mg/kg groups had among the lowest normalized peripheral clonal expansion, especially among CD8+ T cells. Which antigens the clonally expanded peripheral T cells were specific for was not determined. At doses from 0.1 to 3.0 mg/kg, clonal expansion was seen in both CD4+ and CD8+ blood T cells between baseline and week 6. Low levels of normalized T-cell clonal expansion were also seen in some patients who did not respond. After ivuxolimab, CD8+ T cells had more expanded clones than CD4+ T cells on average.

The clonotype comes from an adult with an advanced solid tumor such as melanoma, head and neck, liver or kidney cancer. The sequence joins TRBV6-5 to TRBJ2-7; 11 central bases correspond to TRBD1. The sequences come from CD4+ or CD8+ T cells sorted from blood, collected in a trial of the OX40 agonist ivuxolimab. The CDR3 reads as follows: CASSYGTGGYEQYF. Read as DNA, the sequence is TGTGCCAGCAGTTACGGGACAGGGGGCTACGAGCAGTACTTC.